This paragraph covers one T cell receptor beta chain sequence. In terms of age and location, participants ranged from about 18 to 100 years and lived in about two dozen US areas. Allocation to cohorts depended on clinical history reported by the participants. This sample was included in a study of blood T cell repertoires in COVID-19. As for the study in general: The samples span acute and convalescent COVID-19 from the United States, Italy and Spain.

Trimming pared 1 base from V and 2 bases from J, leaving 8 bases between. The CDR3 contains 14 residues. Germline CDR1 LNHDA, CDR2 SQIVND (reference sequence). Authors' data handling: Reference gene primer amplification yielded estimated nucleated cell counts. TCRdb's table, derived via immunoSEQ multiplex PCR, lists solely in-frame clones and lacks some. The DNA gave D and trimming, while V, J and clone size come from that table. The sample carries 150,000 to 200,000 clones, 65% to 80% recorded once. The sample consisted of PBMCs or T cells enriched from blood (not recorded which). The chain has TRBV19 and TRBJ1-2; D gene unclear. The origin of this receptor is a woman aged 45-65 years with acute COVID-19. This CDR3 reads CASSIGPENYGYTF. CDR3 coding DNA: TGTGCCAGTAGTATAGGCCCGGAGAACTATGGCTACACCTTC.